This T cell receptor (beta chain) stems from a study of blood T cell repertoires in COVID-19. Data came from immunoSEQ multiplex PCR; TCRdb stores just in-frame clones and leaves some out. Of some 220,000 clones in the sample, about 85% were seen once. Deletions cut 6 bases from V and 0 bases from J, with 18 bases between. Germline V gene sequence: CDR1 MDHEN, CDR2 SYDVKM. CDR3 size: 16 residues. The chain has TRBV28 and TRBJ2-7, with a weak D call TRBD2 (5 bases). This clonotype was sampled from a woman aged 55-70 years with active or convalescent COVID-19. Input material: peripheral blood. Here the CDR3 reads CASSTQRTESSYEQYV. CDR3 in DNA: TGTGCCAGCAGCACCCAGAGGACTGAGAGCTCCTACGAGCAGTACGTC.